These 15 T cell receptor beta chains came from one sample sequenced in a study of PD-1 blockade in classical Hodgkin lymphoma. The protocol was immunoSEQ multiplex PCR, while the TCRdb copy is restricted to in-frame clones and leaves out a portion. The top ten clones hold 4% to 5.5% of a sample with about 14,000 clones, about 86% of them seen once. Every one of the patients relapsed after autologous stem cell transplantation (brentuximab vedotin exposure was variable). This specimen was peripheral blood mononuclear cells (PBMCs), taken at baseline. The receptors originated from a human donor with classical Hodgkin lymphoma.

V is TRBV10-3 and J is TRBJ1-3; D not resolved. V was shortened by 2 bases and J by 2 bases, with 13 bases between the two germline ends. This CDR3 region has 16 residues. Germline CDR1 reads ENHRY; CDR2 reads SYGVKD. The CDR3 coding sequence is TGTGCCATCAGTGAGGGAGGGCGGGCGGCTGGAAACACCATATATTTT. Its translation: CAISEGGRAAGNTIYF.

The CDR3 loop is CASSLDRANEQFF. CDR3 DNA: TGTGCCAGCAGTTTAGACAGGGCCAATGAGCAGTTCTTC. This chain links TRBV27 with TRBJ2-1; 7 nucleotides line up with TRBD1. The CDR3 consists of 13 residues. CDR1 is MNHEY and CDR2 is SMNVEV in the germline V gene (reference sequence). The V segment lost 2 bases and the J segment 6 bases; nucleotides outside the gene matches: 1.

V gene TRBV4-1 combines with J gene TRBJ2-7; D might be TRBD1 or TRBD2, each matching 5 bases. There are 14 residues in the CDR3. Trimming took 1 base from V and 7 from J, leaving 14 bases between them. The germline gives CDR1 MGHRA, CDR2 YSYEKL. CDR3: CASSQGDLSLEQYF. The CDR3 DNA follows: TGCGCCAGCAGCCAAGGGGACCTCTCTTTAGAGCAGTACTTC.

The chain joins TRBV2 to TRBJ2-7; D may be TRBD2 (5 bases). The germline V gene has CDR1 SNHLY and CDR2 FYNNEI. V dropped 6 bases and J dropped 0 bases, with 6 bases sitting between them. This CDR3 contains 12 residues. This chain's CDR3 is CASREDSYEQYF. Here the CDR3 DNA reads TGTGCCAGCAGGGAGGACTCCTACGAGCAGTACTTC. Full variable domain (remainder filled in from reference TRBV2 and TRBJ2-7): EPEVTQTPSHQVTQMGQEVILRCVPISNHLYFYWYRQILGQKVEFLVSFYNNEISEKSEIFDDQFSVERPDGSNFTLKIRSTKLEDSAMYFCASREDSYEQYFGPGTRLTVT.

V gene TRBV18 combines with J gene TRBJ1-1, with D hard to call. The CDR3 loop spans 14 amino acids. V gave up 3 bases and J gave up 2 bases, with 10 bases separating them. The V gene's germline CDR1 is KGHSH and CDR2 LQKENI. CDR3 DNA sequence: TGTGCCAGCTCACCGCGGGGTAGTAACACTGAAGCTTTCTTT. Its translation: CASSPRGSNTEAFF.

J is TRBJ1-1 and V is TRBV28, with unresolved D. The CDR3 extends over 17 amino acids. Germline CDR1 is MDHEN and CDR2 is SYDVKM. V shed 5 bases and J shed 3 bases, with 22 bases lying between them. CDR3: CASSPLLYSRTYTEAFF. The CDR3 DNA is TGTGCCAGCAGTCCCTTACTATACAGCAGAACTTACACTGAAGCTTTCTTT.

The J gene is TRBJ2-5, the V gene TRBV27; TRBD1 might be the D (7 bases). The CDR3 runs 12 residues. V was cut by 8 bases and J by 6 bases, with 13 bases left in between. Germline CDR1 and CDR2: MNHEY and SMNVEV (reference sequence). CDR3 amino acids: CASGGGVKTQYF. As DNA, the CDR3 is TGTGCCAGCGGAGGGGGCGTGAAGACCCAGTACTTC.

This clone was counted once. This chain uses TRBV19 with TRBJ2-4; D not resolved. Trimming removed 3 bases from V and 1 base from J, with 10 bases in between. The CDR3 consists of 15 residues. In germline, CDR1 is LNHDA, CDR2 SQIVND (reference sequence). The CDR3, as DNA: TGTGCCAGTAGTATCCTCGCGTTTGCCAAAAACATTCAGTACTTC. Translating gives CASSILAFAKNIQYF.

This clone was counted a single time. J is TRBJ1-6 and V is TRBV18; D possibly corresponds to TRBD1 (5 bases). CDR3 length: 17 amino acids. V lost 4 bases to trimming and J lost 0 bases, with 13 bases between them. Germline CDR1 and CDR2: KGHSH and LQKENI. The DNA of the CDR3 is TGTGCCAGCTCACTCGGGACGGCGAGCTCCTATAATTCACCCCTCCACTTT. As protein: CASSLGTASSYNSPLHF. The whole variable domain, filled in from reference TRBV18 and TRBJ1-6, reads NAGVMQNPRHLVRRRGQEARLRCSPMKGHSHVYWYRQLPEEGLKFMVYLQKENIIDESGMPKERFSAEFPKEGPSILRIQQVVRGDSAAYFCASSLGTASSYNSPLHFGNGTRLTVT.

The chain employs TRBV13 and TRBJ2-1, with D tentatively TRBD1 (5 bases). Germline V gene sequence: CDR1 PRHDT, CDR2 FYEKMQ (reference sequence). V was cut by 4 bases and J by 7 bases, with 8 bases left in between. The CDR3 has 12 residues. Here the CDR3 DNA reads TGTGCCAGCAGCTCGACAGTAAATGAGCAGTTCTTC. It specifies CASSSTVNEQFF. The complete variable domain, with remaining parts taken from reference TRBV13 and TRBJ2-1, reads AAGVIQSPRHLIKEKRETATLKCYPIPRHDTVYWYQQGPGQDPQFLISFYEKMQSDKGSIPDRFSAQQFSDYHSELNMSSLELGDSALYFCASSSTVNEQFFGPGTRLTVL.

The chain has TRBV2 and TRBJ1-1, with 7 bases lining up with TRBD1. CDR1 and CDR2 (germline): SNHLY, FYNNEI. J was trimmed by 6 bases and V by 5 bases; bases with no gene match: 6. The CDR3 has 13 residues. The CDR3 protein is CASSYRGGAEAFF. CDR3 sequence (DNA): TGTGCCAGCAGTTACAGGGGTGGGGCTGAAGCTTTCTTT.

V and J are TRBV28 and TRBJ2-6; D gene ambiguous. Trimming removed 6 bases at V and 0 bases at J, with 3 bases between. Germline V lookup: CDR1 MDHEN, CDR2 SYDVKM. The CDR3 covers 13 residues. The CDR3 spells CASRFSGANVLTF. CDR3 nucleotide sequence: TGTGCCAGCAGATTCTCTGGGGCCAACGTCCTGACTTTC.

The chain carries TRBV28 and TRBJ1-2; 9 bases align to TRBD1. The trim removed 6 bases at V and 3 bases at J, leaving 11 bases unmatched. The CDR3 length is 16 residues. Per germline, CDR1 MDHEN and CDR2 SYDVKM. The CDR3 DNA follows: TGTGCCAGCAGGTCCACCGGGACAGGGAGCGACTATGGCTACACCTTC. It codes for CASRSTGTGSDYGYTF.

V is TRBV12-5 and J is TRBJ2-7; 11 nucleotides line up with TRBD1. CDR3 length: 15 amino acids. Germline CDR1 LGHNT, CDR2 FRNRAP. Germline trimming cut 2 bases from V and 6 bases from J; bases unmatched to any gene: 6. The CDR3 DNA sequence: TGTGCTAGTGGTTTGTCCGCCGGGACAGGGGGCGAGCAGTACTTC. Its protein is CASGLSAGTGGEQYF.

The chain couples TRBV28 to TRBJ2-7; D may be TRBD2 (6 bases). The germline V gene encodes CDR1 MDHEN and CDR2 SYDVKM. This CDR3 has 15 amino acids. Trimming took 3 bases from V and 2 from J, leaving 14 bases between them. CDR3 sequence: CASSLSLGEAYEQYF. The CDR3 nucleotides are TGTGCCAGCAGTTTGAGTCTAGGGGAGGCCTACGAGCAGTACTTC.